The 8 T cell receptor beta chains in this list originate from one sample, sequenced in a study of T cell changes during pregnancy in multiple sclerosis. Using immunoSEQ multiplex PCR, the repertoire was profiled, and TCRdb retains in-frame clones only, with some absent. The data contain around 60,000 clones, almost 97% of them seen just once; the ten biggest clones take up about 2.5%. The specimen was CD8+ T cells from peripheral blood mononuclear cells, collected after pregnancy. The receptors derive from a female donor with multiple sclerosis, enrolled in a pregnancy study.

This chain joins TRBV11-2 and TRBJ1-4; D possibly corresponds to TRBD1 (6 bases). CDR1 and CDR2 (germline): SGHAT, FQNNGV. This CDR3 spans 15 amino acids. V lost 1 base and J lost 5, with 11 bases in between. In DNA, the CDR3 is TGTGCCAGCAGCTTAGGTGGGGGCCAGAATGAAAAACTGTTTTTT. This translates into CASSLGGGQNEKLFF.

The chain is built from TRBV6-5 and TRBJ2-5, with TRBD1 as a possible D gene (5 bases). The germline CDR1 and CDR2 sequences are MNHEY and SVGAGI. CDR3 length equals 14 residues. Deletions cut 4 bases from V and 0 bases from J, with 9 bases between. CDR3: CASSLDRNQETQYF. In DNA, the CDR3 is TGTGCCAGCAGTTTAGACAGAAACCAAGAGACCCAGTACTTC.

V gene TRBV15 combines with J gene TRBJ1-4; D gene unclear. The CDR3 has 12 amino acids. From germline, CDR1 is LNHNV and CDR2 YYDKDF (reference sequence). V was shortened by 1 base and J by 10 bases, with 7 bases between the two germline ends. The CDR3, as DNA: TGTGCCACCAGCAGAGGGGGAGGAAAACTGTTTTTT. Protein: CATSRGGGKLFF.

The chain links TRBV19 to TRBJ2-1; tentatively, D is TRBD2 (6 bases). The CDR3 length is 14 residues. CDR1 and CDR2 from the germline V gene are LNHDA and SQIVND (reference sequence). The ends were cut back, 3 bases at V and 6 bases at J, with 12 bases in the middle. CDR3 region: CASSIAGFINEQFF. The CDR3 DNA is TGTGCCAGTAGTATTGCGGGATTCATCAATGAGCAGTTCTTC.

The V call is TRBV19, the J call TRBJ2-2, with TRBD2 as a possible D gene (5 bases). Germline assignment: CDR1 LNHDA and CDR2 SQIVND (reference sequence). V gave up 1 base and J gave up 7 bases, with 7 bases separating them. This CDR3 comprises 13 residues. Here the CDR3 reads CASSIGGVGELFF. The DNA for the CDR3 is TGTGCCAGTAGTATAGGGGGAGTCGGGGAGCTGTTTTTT. Variable domain in full (rest from reference TRBV19 and TRBJ2-2): DGGITQSPKYLFRKEGQNVTLSCEQNLNHDAMYWYRQDPGQGLRLIYYSQIVNDFQKGDIAEGYSVSREKKESFPLTVTSAQKNPTAFYLCASSIGGVGELFFGEGSRLTVL.

The count of this clone is one. J is TRBJ2-2 and V is TRBV5-1; the match to TRBD2 covers 12 bases. Losses at the gene ends were 0 bases for V and 4 bases for J; bases not matched to a gene: 1. Per germline, CDR1 SGHRS and CDR2 YFSETQ. The length of the CDR3 is 16 residues. The CDR3 spells CASSLGLAGVTGELFF. CDR3 bases: TGCGCCAGCAGCTTGGGACTAGCGGGAGTCACCGGGGAGCTGTTTTTT.

J is TRBJ2-1 and V is TRBV7-9; D uncertain. Trimming took off 4 bases at V and 10 bases at J, with 14 bases between the two ends. This CDR3 region has 13 residues. Germline CDR1 and CDR2: SEHNR and FQNEAQ (reference sequence). Written as DNA, the CDR3 is TGTGCCAGCAGCTCCCCCGTCGGGTGGGAGCAGTTCTTC. Amino acid sequence: CASSSPVGWEQFF.

The genes are TRBV19 and TRBJ1-1; 9 nucleotides agree with TRBD1. J gave up 5 bases and V 6 bases, and 10 bases lay outside the gene matches. The CDR3 totals 15 residues. Germline V gene data show CDR1 as LNHDA and CDR2 as SQIVND (reference sequence). In DNA form, the CDR3 reads TGTGCCAGTAGAGTTAGCGACAGGGGGGGGACTGAAGCTTTCTTT. It specifies CASRVSDRGGTEAFF.